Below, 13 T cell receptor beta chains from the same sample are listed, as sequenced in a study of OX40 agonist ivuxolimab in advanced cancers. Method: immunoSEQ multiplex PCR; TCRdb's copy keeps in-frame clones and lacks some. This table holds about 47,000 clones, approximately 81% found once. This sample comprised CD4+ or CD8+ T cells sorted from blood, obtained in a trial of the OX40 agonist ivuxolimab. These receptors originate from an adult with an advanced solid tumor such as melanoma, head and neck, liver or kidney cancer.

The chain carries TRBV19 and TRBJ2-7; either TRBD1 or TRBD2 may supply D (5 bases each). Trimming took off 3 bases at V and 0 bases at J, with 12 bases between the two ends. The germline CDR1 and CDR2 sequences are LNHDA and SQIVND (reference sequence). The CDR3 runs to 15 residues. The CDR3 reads CASSIGTGSSYEQYF. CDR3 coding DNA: TGTGCCAGTAGTATTGGGACGGGAAGCTCCTACGAGCAGTACTTC. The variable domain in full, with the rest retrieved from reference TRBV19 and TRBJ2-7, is DGGITQSPKYLFRKEGQNVTLSCEQNLNHDAMYWYRQDPGQGLRLIYYSQIVNDFQKGDIAEGYSVSREKKESFPLTVTSAQKNPTAFYLCASSIGTGSSYEQYFGPGTRLTVT.

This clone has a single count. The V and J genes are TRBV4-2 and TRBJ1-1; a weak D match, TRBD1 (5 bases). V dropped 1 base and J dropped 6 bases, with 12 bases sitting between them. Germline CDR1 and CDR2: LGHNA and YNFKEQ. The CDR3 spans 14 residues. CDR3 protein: CASSQGRERSEAFF. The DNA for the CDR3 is TGTGCCAGCAGCCAAGGCAGGGAAAGATCTGAAGCTTTCTTT.

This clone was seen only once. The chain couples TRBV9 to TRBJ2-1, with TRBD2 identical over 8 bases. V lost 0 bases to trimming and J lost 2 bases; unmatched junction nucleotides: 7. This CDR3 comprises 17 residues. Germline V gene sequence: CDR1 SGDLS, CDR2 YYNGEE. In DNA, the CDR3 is TGTGCCAGCAGCGTAGTTCGGGAGGGCCTCCCCTACAATGAGCAGTTCTTC. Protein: CASSVVREGLPYNEQFF. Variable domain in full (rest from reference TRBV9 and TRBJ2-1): DSGVTQTPKHLITATGQRVTLRCSPRSGDLSVYWYQQSLDQGLQFLIQYYNGEERAKGNILERFSAQQFPDLHSELNLSSLELGDSALYFCASSVVREGLPYNEQFFGPGTRLTVL.

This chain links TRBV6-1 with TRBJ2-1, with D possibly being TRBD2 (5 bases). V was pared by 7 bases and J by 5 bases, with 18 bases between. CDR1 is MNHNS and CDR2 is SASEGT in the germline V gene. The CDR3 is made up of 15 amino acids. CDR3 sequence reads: CASKLIEETNNEQFF. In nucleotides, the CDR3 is TGTGCCAGCAAGTTGATTGAAGAGACTAACAATGAGCAGTTCTTC.

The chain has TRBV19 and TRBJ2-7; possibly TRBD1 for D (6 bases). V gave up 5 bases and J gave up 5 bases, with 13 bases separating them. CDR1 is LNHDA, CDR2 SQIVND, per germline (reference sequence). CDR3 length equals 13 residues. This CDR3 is CASSFGQPHEQYF. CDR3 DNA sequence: TGTGCCAGTAGTTTCGGACAGCCCCACGAGCAGTACTTC.

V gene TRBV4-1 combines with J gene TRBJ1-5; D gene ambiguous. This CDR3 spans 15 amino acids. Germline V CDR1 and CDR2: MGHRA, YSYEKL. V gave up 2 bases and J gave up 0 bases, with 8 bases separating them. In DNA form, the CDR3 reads TGCGCCAGCAGCCAACAAGACATTAGCAATCAGCCCCAGCATTTT. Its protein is CASSQQDISNQPQHF.

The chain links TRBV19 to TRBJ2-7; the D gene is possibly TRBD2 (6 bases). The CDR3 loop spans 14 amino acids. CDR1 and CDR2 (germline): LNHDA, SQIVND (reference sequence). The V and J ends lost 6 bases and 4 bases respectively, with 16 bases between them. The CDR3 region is CASSLSLATYEQYF. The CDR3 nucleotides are TGTGCCAGTAGCCTATCACTAGCAACGTACGAGCAGTACTTC.

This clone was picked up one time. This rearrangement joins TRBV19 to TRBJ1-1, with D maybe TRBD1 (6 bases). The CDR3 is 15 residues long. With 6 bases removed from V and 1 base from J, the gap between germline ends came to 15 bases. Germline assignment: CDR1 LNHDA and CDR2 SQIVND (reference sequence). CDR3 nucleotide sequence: TGTGCCAGTAGCAACAGGGTATTGGGGAACACTGAAGCTTTCTTT. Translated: CASSNRVLGNTEAFF.

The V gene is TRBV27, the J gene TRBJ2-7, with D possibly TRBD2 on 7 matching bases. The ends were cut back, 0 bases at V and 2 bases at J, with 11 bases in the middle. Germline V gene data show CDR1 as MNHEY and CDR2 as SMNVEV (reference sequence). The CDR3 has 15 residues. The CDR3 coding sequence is TGTGCCAGCAGTTTATCGACGGGGGGCGCCTACGAGCAGTACTTC. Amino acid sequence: CASSLSTGGAYEQYF.

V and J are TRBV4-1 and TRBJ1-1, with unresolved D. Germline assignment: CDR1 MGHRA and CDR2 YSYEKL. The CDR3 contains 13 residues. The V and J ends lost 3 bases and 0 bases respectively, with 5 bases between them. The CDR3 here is CASSQEMNTEAFF. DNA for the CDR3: TGCGCCAGCAGCCAGGAAATGAACACTGAAGCTTTCTTT.

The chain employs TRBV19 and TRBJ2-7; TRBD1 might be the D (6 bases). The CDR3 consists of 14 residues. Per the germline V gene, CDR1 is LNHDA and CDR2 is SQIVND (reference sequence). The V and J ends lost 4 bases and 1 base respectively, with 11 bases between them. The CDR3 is CASSSTTGSYEQYF. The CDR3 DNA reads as TGTGCCAGTAGTAGCACCACAGGGTCCTACGAGCAGTACTTC.

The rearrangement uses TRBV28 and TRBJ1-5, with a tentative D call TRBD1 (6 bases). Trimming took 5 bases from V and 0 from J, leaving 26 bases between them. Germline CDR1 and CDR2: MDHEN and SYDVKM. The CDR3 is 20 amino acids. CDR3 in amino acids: CASSPPQIDRRGRSNQPQHF. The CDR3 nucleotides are TGTGCCAGCAGTCCACCACAGATCGACAGGAGAGGACGTAGCAATCAGCCCCAGCATTTT.

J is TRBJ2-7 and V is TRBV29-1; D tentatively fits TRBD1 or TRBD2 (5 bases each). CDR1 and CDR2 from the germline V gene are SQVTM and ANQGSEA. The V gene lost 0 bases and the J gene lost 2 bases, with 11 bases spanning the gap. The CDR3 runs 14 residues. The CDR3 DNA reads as TGCAGCGTTGAAGATCGGGGCGATGCCTACGAGCAGTACTTC. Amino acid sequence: CSVEDRGDAYEQYF.